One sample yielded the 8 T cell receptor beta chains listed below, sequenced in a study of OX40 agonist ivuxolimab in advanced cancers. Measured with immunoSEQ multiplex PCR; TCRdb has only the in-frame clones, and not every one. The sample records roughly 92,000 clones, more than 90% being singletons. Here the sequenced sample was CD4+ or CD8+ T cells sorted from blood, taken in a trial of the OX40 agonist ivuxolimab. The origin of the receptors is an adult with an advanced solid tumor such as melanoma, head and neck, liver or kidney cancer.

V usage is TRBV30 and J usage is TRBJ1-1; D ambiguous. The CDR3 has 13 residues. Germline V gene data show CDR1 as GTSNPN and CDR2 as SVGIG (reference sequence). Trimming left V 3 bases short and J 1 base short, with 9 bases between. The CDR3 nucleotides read TGTGCCTGGAGCCGGCAGGAGAACACTGAAGCTTTCTTT. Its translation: CAWSRQENTEAFF.

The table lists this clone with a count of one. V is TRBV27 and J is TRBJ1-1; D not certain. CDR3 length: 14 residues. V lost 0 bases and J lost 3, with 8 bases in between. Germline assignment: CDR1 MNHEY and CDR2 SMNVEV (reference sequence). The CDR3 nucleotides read TGTGCCAGCAGTTTATCGAACCATTACACTGAAGCTTTCTTT. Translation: CASSLSNHYTEAFF.

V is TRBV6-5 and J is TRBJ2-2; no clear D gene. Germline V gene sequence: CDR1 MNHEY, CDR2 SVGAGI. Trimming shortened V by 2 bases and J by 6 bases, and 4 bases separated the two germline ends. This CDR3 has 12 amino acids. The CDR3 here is CASSYGAGELFF. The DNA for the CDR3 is TGTGCCAGCAGTTACGGGGCCGGGGAGCTGTTTTTT.

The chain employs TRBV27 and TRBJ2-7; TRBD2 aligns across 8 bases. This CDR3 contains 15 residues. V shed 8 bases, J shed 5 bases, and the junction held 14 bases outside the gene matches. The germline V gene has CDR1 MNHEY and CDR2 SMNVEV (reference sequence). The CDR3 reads CASALGKRETHEQYF. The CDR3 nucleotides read TGTGCCAGCGCTTTGGGAAAGCGGGAGACCCACGAGCAGTACTTC.

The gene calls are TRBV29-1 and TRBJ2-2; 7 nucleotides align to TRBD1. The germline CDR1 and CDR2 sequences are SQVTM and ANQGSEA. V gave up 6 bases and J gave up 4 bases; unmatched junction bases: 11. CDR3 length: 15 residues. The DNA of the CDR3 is TGCAGCGTCTCAAATCCGCCAGGGGGCACCGGGGAGCTGTTTTTT. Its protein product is CSVSNPPGGTGELFF.

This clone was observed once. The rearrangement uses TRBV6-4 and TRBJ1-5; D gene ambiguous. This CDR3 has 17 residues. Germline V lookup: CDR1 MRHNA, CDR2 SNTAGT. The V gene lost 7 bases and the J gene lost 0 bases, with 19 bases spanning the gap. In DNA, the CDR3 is TGTGCCAGCATCATTAAGGAGCAGTTTTATAGCAATCAGCCCCAGCATTTT. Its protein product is CASIIKEQFYSNQPQHF.

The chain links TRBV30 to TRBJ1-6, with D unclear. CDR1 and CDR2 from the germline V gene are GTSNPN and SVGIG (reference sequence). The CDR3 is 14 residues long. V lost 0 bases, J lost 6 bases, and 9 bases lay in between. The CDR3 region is CAWSVRPGNSPLHF. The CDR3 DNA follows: TGTGCCTGGAGTGTACGACCCGGTAATTCACCCCTCCACTTT.

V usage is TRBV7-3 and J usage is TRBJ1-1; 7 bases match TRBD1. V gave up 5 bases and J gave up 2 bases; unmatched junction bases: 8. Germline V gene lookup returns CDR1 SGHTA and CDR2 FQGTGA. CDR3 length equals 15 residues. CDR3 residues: CASSLTRQGNTEAFF. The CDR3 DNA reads TGTGCCAGCAGCCTTACTAGACAGGGAAACACTGAAGCTTTCTTT.